This T cell receptor (beta chain) is from a study of early T cells in non-severe SARS-CoV-2 infection. Study in general: The input, bulk RNA from unsorted whole blood, was sequenced, and chains were unpaired. Study-wide results and caveats: A preference for anti-spike CD8 responses marked VDJdb matching, which missed private and CD4 specificities.

Individual cDNA molecules were tagged with unique molecular identifiers. TCRdb independently ran MiXCR on the 5' RACE reads; one entry per CDR3 protein. The table lists roughly 65,000 distinct CDR3 sequences, 11% of them singletons. Details on this clonotype: As yet, its antigen is unknown.

V shed 6 bases and J 6 bases; nucleotides not matched to a gene: 5. There are 14 residues in the CDR3. The germline gives CDR1 WSHSY, CDR2 SAAADI. This sequence joins TRBV10-2 and TRBJ2-3, with 11 nucleotides matching TRBD2. Specimen: whole blood. The receptor was derived from an adult who was a healthcare worker with PCR-confirmed SARS-CoV-2 infection or an uninfected control (not recorded which). CDR3 nucleotides: TGCGCCAGCAGAGATACTAGCGGGAGTGATACGCAGTATTTT. Its translation: CASRDTSGSDTQYF.